Listed below are T cell receptor beta chains from one sample, sequenced in a study of Graves' ophthalmopathy and Graves' hyperthyroidism. TCRdb used MiXCR to reprocess the multiplex PCR reads, holding one entry per CDR3 protein. The sample yields roughly 1.1 million distinct CDR3 sequences, 35% to 45% seen once. Sequenced material: peripheral blood or thyroid tissue (not recorded which). The receptors were sampled from an adult man with Graves' hyperthyroidism. CDR3s include the opening cysteine and the closing phenylalanine or tryptophan. Fields, in order: J gene, V gene, clone size, D gene, CDR3 protein, CDR3 DNA. D genes are given only for firm matches. Clone size is shown for a subset of rows, as once, few, many or a class of expanded clone.

>TRBJ2-2|TRBV20-1|many|TRBD1
CSARWQGVGGELFF
TGCAGTGCTAGGTGGCAGGGGGTCGGCGGGGAGCTGTTTTTT
>TRBJ2-7|TRBV20-1|many|TRBD1
CSVRGSNPYEQYF
TGCAGTGTCAGGGGGTCAAATCCCTACGAGCAGTACTTC
>TRBJ1-2|TRBV7-2|many|NA
CASSLGSGPYGYTF
TGTGCCAGCAGCTTAGGGTCTGGTCCGTATGGCTACACCTTC
>TRBJ2-7|TRBV19|few|TRBD1
CASSGAGTGDYEQYF
TGTGCCAGTAGTGGGGCCGGGACAGGGGACTACGAGCAGTACTTC
>TRBJ2-5|TRBV20-1|many|TRBD2
CSALFHRGGQETQYF
TGCAGTGCCCTGTTTCATCGGGGGGGCCAAGAGACCCAGTACTTC
>TRBJ2-2|TRBV9|NA|NA
CASSVGRGPNTGELFF
TGTGCCAGCAGCGTAGGGCGGGGCCCAAACACCGGGGAGCTGTTTTTT
>TRBJ2-7|TRBV12-3/TRBV12-4|NA|TRBD1
CASSTGGSGSYEQYF
TGTGCCAGCAGCACAGGGGGCTCGGGCTCCTACGAGCAGTACTTC
>TRBJ1-1|TRBV29-1|NA|NA
CSAGRPAGTRAFF
TGCAGCGCTGGCCGACCAGCGGGGACGAGGGCTTTCTTT
>TRBJ1-1|TRBV2|many|NA
CASIESAMNTEAFF
TGTGCCAGCATAGAATCCGCTATGAACACTGAAGCTTTCTTT
>TRBJ1-6|TRBV5-1|once|TRBD1
CASTRQGGSPLHF
TGCGCCAGCACTCGACAGGGGGGGTCACCCCTCCACTTT
>TRBJ2-7|TRBV9|NA|NA
CASSKSGTGYLEQYF
TGCGCCAGCAGCAAATCCGGGACGGGGTATTTGGAGCAGTACTTC
>TRBJ1-5|TRBV6-5|few|NA
CASEGGISNQPQHF
TGTGCCAGCGAAGGGGGGATTAGCAATCAGCCCCAGCATTTT
>TRBJ1-5|TRBV15|NA|NA
CATRGDSGGEHF
TGTGCCACCAGGGGGGACTCTGGGGGGGAGCATTTT
>TRBJ1-1|TRBV29-1|NA|NA
CSVEVPGARRTEAFF
TGCAGCGTTGAAGTCCCAGGGGCGCGGAGGACTGAAGCTTTCTTT
>TRBJ2-2|TRBV20-1|NA|NA
CSASGGRNTGELFF
TGCAGTGCTAGCGGGGGGCGGAACACCGGGGAGCTGTTTTTT
>TRBJ1-5|TRBV20-1|NA|NA
CSARDLSRVGNQPQHF
TGCAGTGCTAGAGATCTTAGCAGGGTGGGCAATCAGCCCCAGCATTTT
>TRBJ2-2|TRBV7-2|NA|TRBD2
CASSFQLAEFTGELFF
TGTGCCAGCAGCTTTCAACTAGCGGAGTTCACCGGGGAGCTGTTTTTT
>TRBJ1-1|TRBV12-3/TRBV12-4|few|TRBD1
CASSLAGQGAWGAFF
TGTGCCAGCAGTTTGGCGGGACAGGGGGCGTGGGGCGCTTTCTTT
>TRBJ1-2|TRBV25-1|many|NA
CASSQDEVNYGYTF
TGTGCCAGCAGTCAGGACGAGGTGAACTATGGCTACACCTTC
>TRBJ2-6|TRBV7-3|NA|NA
CASSQGSSANVLTF
TGTGCCAGCAGCCAAGGAAGTTCGGCCAACGTCCTGACTTTC
>TRBJ1-5|TRBV2|many|NA
CASSAQVTNQPQHF
TGTGCCAGCAGTGCACAGGTTACCAATCAGCCCCAGCATTTT
>TRBJ2-2|TRBV7-2|NA|TRBD1
CASSYDRGYTGELFF
TGTGCCAGCAGCTACGACAGGGGCTACACCGGGGAGCTGTTTTTT
>TRBJ1-4|TRBV10-3|few|NA
CAISDRDEKLFF
TGTGCCATCAGTGACAGGGATGAAAAACTGTTTTTT
>TRBJ2-7|TRBV7-9|many|NA
CAIKVPGQGVPGLAYEQYF
TGTGCCATCAAGGTCCCGGGACAGGGCGTACCGGGACTAGCATACGAGCAGTACTTC
>TRBJ1-2|TRBV2|many|NA
CASTWTFLYGYTF
TGTGCCAGCACCTGGACTTTTTTATATGGCTACACCTTC
>TRBJ2-7|TRBV19|NA|TRBD1
CASSHRTGAVSYEQYF
TGTGCCAGTAGCCACAGGACAGGGGCCGTCTCCTACGAGCAGTACTTC
>TRBJ2-3|TRBV24-1|NA|NA
CATSDFEAGANTDTQYF
TGTGCCACCAGTGATTTTGAGGCGGGCGCGAACACAGATACGCAGTATTTT
>TRBJ1-5|TRBV19|NA|TRBD1
CASSRAGTGFSNQPQHF
TGTGCCAGTAGTCGGGCCGGGACAGGGTTTAGCAATCAGCCCCAGCATTTT
>TRBJ2-7|TRBV12-3/TRBV12-4|few|TRBD2
CASSLGQAGGSYEQYF
TGTGCCAGCAGTTTAGGTCAAGCGGGGGGATCCTACGAGCAGTACTTC
>TRBJ1-4|TRBV28|NA|TRBD1
CATEGTGAEKLFF
TGTGCCACCGAGGGGACAGGGGCTGAAAAACTGTTTTTT
>TRBJ1-2|TRBV15|NA|NA
CATSRGREGYTF
TGCGCCACCAGCAGAGGCAGGGAAGGCTACACCTTC
>TRBJ1-5|TRBV19|NA|NA
CASSMVAGSNQPQHF
TGTGCCAGTAGTATGGTCGCTGGGAGCAATCAGCCCCAGCATTTT
>TRBJ2-5|TRBV25-1|NA|NA
CASSDPPAEQLF
TGTGCCAGCAGTGACCCGCCTGCCGAGCAGCTCTTC
>TRBJ2-7|TRBV28|NA|NA
CASSPKRASSYEQYF
TGTGCCAGCAGTCCCAAGCGGGCAAGCTCCTACGAGCAGTACTTC
>TRBJ1-4|TRBV6-1|few|TRBD1
CASSQWTGGGEKLFF
TGTGCCAGCTCCCAGTGGACAGGGGGCGGGGAAAAACTGTTTTTT
>TRBJ1-1|TRBV10-3|many|NA
CAISEKAGPRYGVNTEAFF
TGTGCCATCAGTGAGAAAGCCGGGCCCCGATACGGCGTGAACACTGAAGCTTTCTTT
>TRBJ2-5|TRBV5-1|NA|NA
CAGSLSSTVQETQYF
TGCGCCGGCAGCTTGAGTTCTACCGTTCAAGAGACCCAGTACTTC
>TRBJ1-2|TRBV5-8|few|TRBD1
CASSDDRGHHLNYGYTF
TGTGCCAGCAGTGACGACAGGGGGCATCACCTCAACTATGGCTACACCTTC
>TRBJ1-1|TRBV10-3|NA|NA
CAISGTQGNTETFF
TGTGCCATCAGTGGGACTCAGGGAAACACTGAAACTTTCTTT
>TRBJ1-2|TRBV29-1|NA|TRBD1
CSVEATTGGAGYGYTF
TGCAGCGTCGAAGCCACGACAGGGGGCGCCGGGTATGGCTACACCTTC
>TRBJ1-4|TRBV11-2|NA|NA
CASSSEGGREKLFF
TGTGCCAGCAGCTCCGAGGGGGGCCGGGAAAAACTGTTTTTT
>TRBJ1-2|TRBV29-1|few|NA
CSVDRGGVGYTF
TGCAGCGTTGACAGGGGTGGCGTTGGCTACACCTTC
>TRBJ1-1|TRBV20-1|NA|NA
CSASRLRMNTEAFF
TGCAGTGCTAGTCGACTGAGGATGAACACTGAAGCTTTCTTT
>TRBJ2-5|TRBV25-1|NA|TRBD2
CASSVSGSAETQYF
TGTGCCAGCAGCGTAAGCGGGAGCGCGGAGACCCAGTACTTC
>TRBJ1-5|TRBV20-1|NA|TRBD1
CSASGTVGGTQHF
TGCAGTGCTAGTGGGACGGTAGGGGGCACCCAGCATTTT
>TRBJ1-2|TRBV14|many|NA
CASSRLGSSGYGYTF
TGTGCCAGCAGCCGTCTTGGCAGTTCTGGCTATGGCTACACCTTC
>TRBJ2-7|TRBV7-9|many|NA
CASSVSGQVASYEQYF
TGTGCCAGCAGCGTCAGTGGGCAGGTCGCCTCCTACGAGCAGTACTTC
>TRBJ1-5|TRBV9|NA|NA
CAGSVGQPQHF
TGTGCAGGGTCGGTGGGCCAGCCCCAGCATTTT